Below are 21 T cell receptor beta chains sequenced from a single sample in a study of shared clonotypes between healthy human individuals. Generated by immunoSEQ multiplex PCR, the TCRdb table keeps only in-frame clones and is missing some. The sample yields about 2.3 million clones, under 95% seen once. Sequencing was carried out using naive CD4+ T cells from PBMCs. Subset specified: CD45RA+ positively selected. These receptors were taken from a man between 18 and 35 years old in good health. Some clones in this sample may be carry-over from other donors' samples.

This clone was observed a few times. CDR3 coding DNA: TGTGCCAGCAGCCTCGGATTGGTCTCAGAGAGGCCCCAGCATTTT. Residues: CASSLGLVSERPQHF. The chain couples TRBV7-2 to TRBJ1-5; no firm D call. V lost 5 bases and J lost 9, with 20 bases in between. The CDR3 totals 15 residues. Germline CDR1 is SGHTA and CDR2 is FQGNSA.

The chain joins TRBV18 to TRBJ2-7, with D uncertain. The V and J ends lost 2 bases and 2 bases respectively, with 19 bases between them. The CDR3 is 17 residues long. CDR1 and CDR2 from the germline V gene are KGHSH and LQKENI. DNA of the CDR3: TGTGCCAGCTCACCATTACTTCAACAAGGGAAGGCCTACGAGCAGTACTTC. Protein: CASSPLLQQGKAYEQYF.

V gene TRBV11-2 combines with J gene TRBJ2-4; 7 nucleotides align to TRBD2. J lost 7 bases, V lost 7 bases, and 10 bases had no gene match. The CDR3 is 14 amino acids. CDR1 SGHAT and CDR2 FQNNGV come from the germline V gene. CDR3 bases: TGTGCCAGCACCTTGGGCGGGGGAGGGAACATTCAGTACTTC. This translates into CASTLGGGGNIQYF.

The chain carries TRBV6-5 and TRBJ1-2; 10 bases map to TRBD1. Germline lookup yields CDR1 MNHEY and CDR2 SVGAGI. V dropped 5 bases and J dropped 2; count of bases not matched to a gene: 5. The CDR3 extends over 15 amino acids. The CDR3 DNA is TGTGCCAGCAGTCGGACAGGGGGACTCAACTATGGCTACACCTTC. Amino acid sequence: CASSRTGGLNYGYTF.

The rearrangement links TRBV5-4 to TRBJ1-3; 9 bases map to TRBD1. CDR3 size: 19 residues. Germline loops: CDR1 SGHNT, CDR2 YYREEE (reference sequence). Trimming at V came to 4 bases and at J to 1 base, leaving 15 bases not matched to a gene. Here the CDR3 DNA reads TGTGCCAGCAGCCGGGGGGGGACAGGGACGTCTAGTTCTGGAAACACCATATATTTT. This sequence encodes CASSRGGTGTSSSGNTIYF.

This chain's CDR3 is CAISVGTTYEQYF. The CDR3 bases are TGTGCCATCAGTGTTGGGACAACCTACGAGCAGTACTTC. The chain links TRBV10-3 to TRBJ2-7, with D perhaps TRBD1 (6 bases). CDR1 is ENHRY, CDR2 SYGVKD, per germline. The V end lost 4 bases, the J end lost 2 bases, and 9 bases lay between the germline ends. This CDR3 has 13 amino acids.

The CDR3 region is CASSLAGQDKPYEQYF. The CDR3 DNA follows: TGCGCCAGCAGCTTGGCCGGGCAGGATAAGCCCTACGAGCAGTACTTC. V and J are TRBV5-1 and TRBJ2-7; D ambiguous. The V end was cut by 0 bases, the J end by 2 bases, with 15 bases between. This CDR3 has 16 amino acids. Germline lookup yields CDR1 SGHRS and CDR2 YFSETQ.

The DNA of the CDR3 is TGCAGCGGGCAAGGGGGCCGAGGGGACGAGCAGTACTTC. Translation gives CSGQGGRGDEQYF. The V gene is TRBV29-1, the J gene TRBJ2-7; 7 nucleotides match TRBD1. CDR3 length: 13 amino acids. From germline, CDR1 is SQVTM and CDR2 ANQGSEA. The V and J ends lost 7 bases and 5 bases, in that order; junction bases with no gene match: 11.

V gene TRBV6-5 combines with J gene TRBJ1-2; TRBD1 agrees at 9 bases. The CDR3 sequence is 14 residues long. Looked up from germline, CDR1 is MNHEY and CDR2 is SVGAGI. Trimming cost V 2 bases and J 8 bases; bases outside gene matches: 6. Here the CDR3 reads CASSYRGQGRGYTF. The DNA of the CDR3 is TGTGCCAGCAGTTACCGAGGACAGGGGAGAGGCTACACCTTC.

This sequence joins TRBV30 and TRBJ2-1; 8 bases line up with TRBD2. Germline-derived CDR1 and CDR2 are GTSNPN and SVGIG (reference sequence). The V and J ends lost 7 bases and 0 bases, in that order; junction bases with no gene match: 11. CDR3 size: 16 residues. For the CDR3, the DNA is TGTGCCTCCCGCGGGCGGGGGGCTAGCTCCTACAATGAGCAGTTCTTC. Translation: CASRGRGASSYNEQFF.

This clone was recorded a few times. The rearrangement links TRBV6-1 to TRBJ1-4; D possibly corresponds to TRBD1 (5 bases). The germline V gene encodes CDR1 MNHNS and CDR2 SASEGT. V lost 6 bases and J lost 8, with 10 bases in between. This CDR3 has 12 residues. CDR3 sequence reads: CASRGTGEKLFF. CDR3 DNA: TGTGCCAGCAGGGGGACCGGCGAAAAACTGTTTTTT.

This clone has only one observation. Other DNA sequences within the sample encode an identical CDR3. The CDR3 here is CASSLGRAGEQFF. In DNA form, the CDR3 reads TGTGCCAGCAGCTTAGGGAGGGCGGGGGAGCAGTTCTTC. This sequence joins TRBV7-3 and TRBJ2-1; 7 bases match TRBD2. With V trimmed by 2 bases and J by 10 bases, 5 bases remained unmatched. This CDR3 contains 13 residues. Germline CDR1 SGHTA, CDR2 FQGTGA.

V and J are TRBV5-5 and TRBJ1-5; D is unclear. Germline V gene lookup returns CDR1 SGHKS and CDR2 YYEKEE (reference sequence). Trimming cost V 4 bases and J 2 bases, with 16 bases left between them. CDR3 length equals 16 residues. Written as DNA, the CDR3 is TGTGCCAGCAGCCATAGGGCAGACACAGGCAATCAGCCCCAGCATTTT. It codes for CASSHRADTGNQPQHF.

The V gene is TRBV27, the J gene TRBJ2-1; no clear D. V dropped 3 bases and J dropped 0 bases, with 12 bases sitting between them. CDR3 length: 16 amino acids. The germline CDR1 and CDR2 sequences are MNHEY and SMNVEV (reference sequence). CDR3: CASSFGGTSSYNEQFF. Here the CDR3 DNA reads TGTGCCAGCAGTTTCGGTGGAACAAGCTCCTACAATGAGCAGTTCTTC.

The V gene is TRBV7-2, the J gene TRBJ1-5; possibly TRBD1 for D (6 bases). CDR3 length equals 16 residues. The V and J ends lost 5 bases and 0 bases respectively, with 14 bases between them. Germline CDR1 is SGHTA and CDR2 is FQGNSA. The CDR3 DNA reads TGTGCCAGCAGCAGTACAGGGCTTTATAGCAATCAGCCCCAGCATTTT. Encoded protein: CASSSTGLYSNQPQHF.

This sequence joins TRBV28 and TRBJ2-1; D is undetermined. Germline-derived CDR1 and CDR2 are MDHEN and SYDVKM. CDR3 length: 16 residues. Trimming removed 6 bases at V and 4 bases at J, with 19 bases between. CDR3 nucleotides: TGTGCCAGCAGCCCCAGACGGCGGATCCAATACAATGAGCAGTTCTTC. The encoded protein is CASSPRRRIQYNEQFF.

This chain connects TRBV5-5 to TRBJ1-4; no clear D gene. This CDR3 comprises 15 residues. The germline gives CDR1 SGHKS, CDR2 YYEKEE (reference sequence). V was pared by 1 base and J by 7 bases, with 14 bases between. The CDR3, as DNA: TGTGCCAGCAGCTTGAGTCCCTTTCCGGGTGAAAAACTGTTTTTT. Its translation is CASSLSPFPGEKLFF.

Written as DNA, the CDR3 is TGTGCCAGCAGTTCAACGACAGAGCAAGCTTTCTTT. Translation gives CASSSTTEQAFF. This rearrangement joins TRBV6-5 to TRBJ1-1, with a possible D match to TRBD1 (5 bases). The CDR3 length is 12 residues. Germline CDR1 is MNHEY and CDR2 is SVGAGI. The V end lost 4 bases, the J end lost 9 bases, and 12 bases lay between the germline ends.

The rearrangement links TRBV27 to TRBJ2-7; no definite D call. Trimming left V 9 bases short and J 7 bases short, with 7 bases between. Germline CDR1 MNHEY, CDR2 SMNVEV (reference sequence). CDR3 length equals 9 residues. In DNA form, the CDR3 reads TGTGCCAGTGAACCGGAGCAGTACTTC. It yields the protein CASEPEQYF.

The rearrangement links TRBV4-3 to TRBJ1-2, with a tentative D call TRBD1 (5 bases). V was pared by 3 bases and J by 4 bases, with 15 bases between. Looked up from germline, CDR1 is LGHNA and CDR2 is YSLEER. This CDR3 region has 15 residues. CDR3 in amino acids: CASSHFRDGSYGYTF. CDR3 coding DNA: TGCGCCAGCAGCCATTTCCGGGACGGCAGCTATGGCTACACCTTC.

The chain is built from TRBV9 and TRBJ2-5; 8 bases are shared with TRBD2. The CDR3 is made up of 15 amino acids. V trimming: 0 bases; J trimming: 5 bases; junction bases outside the gene matches: 6. Germline assignment: CDR1 SGDLS and CDR2 YYNGEE. The CDR3 nucleotides read TGTGCCAGCAGCGTAGAGGGAAGACTAGCGGAGACCCAGTACTTC. The encoded protein is CASSVEGRLAETQYF.